Following are 31 T cell receptor beta chains from one sample sequenced in a study of response to subunit inactivated influenza vaccine. Each CDR3 protein is one row after TCRdb ran MiXCR on the RT-PCR reads. Among about 540,000 distinct CDR3 sequences listed, 12% to 15% were seen once. This specimen was PBMCs from blood, taken less than 13 days after vaccination. The receptors here all came from a man aged 45 to 65 who received an inactivated influenza vaccine.

The rearrangement joins TRBV6-5 to TRBJ2-5, with 8 bases lining up with TRBD1. This CDR3 comprises 19 residues. V was clipped by 2 bases and J by 2 bases; unmatched bases: 16. CDR1 and CDR2 (germline): MNHEY, SVGAGI. DNA of the CDR3: TGTGCCAGCAGTTACGCCTCCCGCTTGGTGGGGACAGGTCAAGAGACCCAGTACTTC. Amino acid sequence: CASSYASRLVGTGQETQYF.

This clonotype was counted between two and nine times. This chain connects TRBV20-1 to TRBJ2-1; TRBD2 is a possible D gene (5 bases). V gave up 6 bases and J gave up 5 bases, with 14 bases separating them. Germline CDR1 DFQATT, CDR2 SNEGSKA (reference sequence). The CDR3 spans 13 residues. CDR3 sequence: CSAEKTRNNEQFF. The CDR3, as DNA: TGCAGTGCCGAAAAAACTAGGAACAATGAGCAGTTCTTC.

There are a few counts of this clonotype. This rearrangement joins TRBV10-3 to TRBJ2-5; weak D call: TRBD1 (5 bases). Germline V lookup: CDR1 ENHRY, CDR2 SYGVKD. Trimming left V 2 bases short and J 1 base short, with 20 bases between. CDR3 size: 18 residues. The CDR3 loop is CAISESVGGATLQETQYF. The DNA of the CDR3 is TGTGCCATCAGTGAGAGTGTTGGTGGGGCGACCCTCCAAGAGACCCAGTACTTC.

The V and J genes are TRBV7-2 and TRBJ2-7, with 7 positions matching TRBD1. CDR3 length: 15 residues. Germline V gene data show CDR1 as SGHTA and CDR2 as FQGNSA. The V and J ends lost 5 bases and 3 bases, in that order; junction bases with no gene match: 10. The CDR3 here is CASSRSGTDLYEQYF. The CDR3 DNA reads TGTGCCAGCAGCCGGTCCGGGACAGATCTCTACGAGCAGTACTTC.

Only a few counts were recorded for this clonotype. The V gene is TRBV3-1, the J gene TRBJ2-3; D not certain. The CDR3 has 16 amino acids. Germline CDR1 and CDR2: LGHDT and YNNKEL (reference sequence). Trimming left V 2 bases short and J 1 base short, with 13 bases between. The CDR3 nucleotides are TGTGCCAGCAGCCAAATGTCTTCCTCACGCACAGATACGCAGTATTTT. Translating gives CASSQMSSSRTDTQYF.

The chain carries TRBV5-5 and TRBJ1-1, with 12 positions matching TRBD1. Germline lookup yields CDR1 SGHKS and CDR2 YYEKEE (reference sequence). The CDR3 spans 16 residues. V trimming: 4 bases; J trimming: 5 bases; junction bases outside the gene matches: 9. As DNA, the CDR3 is TGTGCCAGCAGCCTGGGACAGGGGGCGCTCAGGACTGAAGCTTTCTTT. Translating it yields CASSLGQGALRTEAFF.

The table lists this clonotype with many counts. This chain joins TRBV12-3 or TRBV12-4 and TRBJ2-3, with D tentatively TRBD1 (6 bases). The ends were cut back, 5 bases at V and 2 bases at J, with 14 bases in the middle. The CDR3 spans 15 residues. As DNA, the CDR3 is TGTGCCAGCAGTGGCACAGGGTTAAACACAGATACGCAGTATTTT. Translating it yields CASSGTGLNTDTQYF.

This clonotype was counted at least ten times. J is TRBJ2-7 and V is TRBV20-1; D may be TRBD1 or TRBD2 (5 bases each). There are 13 residues in the CDR3. Trimming shortened V by 3 bases and J by 4 bases, and 13 bases separated the two germline ends. Germline assignment: CDR1 DFQATT and CDR2 SNEGSKA (reference sequence). Here the CDR3 reads CSASTGGRYEQYF. The CDR3 nucleotides read TGCAGTGCTAGCACAGGAGGTCGGTACGAGCAGTACTTC.

This chain links TRBV30 with TRBJ2-3, with D possibly matching TRBD1 (6 bases). V shed 0 bases and J shed 4 bases, with 17 bases lying between them. This CDR3 is built from 16 residues. CDR1 and CDR2 from the germline V gene are GTSNPN and SVGIG (reference sequence). The CDR3 nucleotides are TGTGCCTGGAGTGTAATTGGCAGGGGTAATTCAGATACGCAGTATTTT. Encoded protein: CAWSVIGRGNSDTQYF.

The V call is TRBV7-2, the J call TRBJ2-1; 11 bases are a match to TRBD2. The CDR3 is made up of 16 amino acids. The J segment lost 5 bases and the V segment lost 2 bases, leaving 5 bases of the junction unmatched. Germline V lookup: CDR1 SGHTA, CDR2 FQGNSA. The DNA of the CDR3 is TGTGCCAGCAGCTTATATACTAGCGGGAGACACAATGAGCAGTTCTTC. It specifies CASSLYTSGRHNEQFF. Supplemented by reference TRBV7-2 and TRBJ2-1, the full variable domain reads GAGVSQSPSNKVTEKGKDVELRCDPISGHTALYWYRQSLGQGLEFLIYFQGNSAPDKSGLPSDRFSAERTGGSVSTLTIQRTQQEDSAVYLCASSLYTSGRHNEQFFGPGTRLTVL.

Many counts were recorded for this clonotype. The chain carries TRBV28 and TRBJ1-5, with D tentatively TRBD1 (6 bases). The germline V and J ends were trimmed by 2 bases and 7 bases, with 15 bases remaining between them. CDR3 length: 15 amino acids. CDR1 and CDR2 (germline): MDHEN, SYDVKM. The CDR3 DNA is TGTGCCAGCAGTTTAGGGGGCAGACTGGCGCAGCCCCAGCATTTT. Translation gives CASSLGGRLAQPQHF. Drawing the rest from reference TRBV28 and TRBJ1-5, the complete variable domain is DVKVTQSSRYLVKRTGEKVFLECVQDMDHENMFWYRQDPGLGLRLIYFSYDVKMKEKGDIPEGYSVSREKKERFSLILESASTNQTSMYLCASSLGGRLAQPQHFGDGTRLSIL.

The rearrangement uses TRBV3-1 and TRBJ2-5; a weak D match, TRBD2 (6 bases). CDR1 is LGHDT, CDR2 YNNKEL, per germline (reference sequence). Trimming cost V 1 base and J 5 bases, with 11 bases left between them. The CDR3 consists of 14 residues. CDR3 protein: CASSQGLRGETQYF. Here the CDR3 DNA reads TGTGCCAGCAGCCAAGGACTTCGGGGGGAGACCCAGTACTTC.

The table lists this clonotype with a few counts. This chain connects TRBV4-3 to TRBJ1-4; 7 bases align to TRBD1. This CDR3 is 14 amino acids long. The germline V gene has CDR1 LGHNA and CDR2 YSLEER. V lost 6 bases, J lost 7 bases, and 8 bases stayed unmatched. CDR3: CASSFDREAEKLFF. Written as DNA, the CDR3 is TGCGCCAGCAGTTTTGACAGGGAAGCTGAAAAACTGTTTTTT.

The chain links TRBV4-1 to TRBJ2-5, with 13 bases fitting TRBD2. CDR1 and CDR2 from the germline V gene are MGHRA and YSYEKL. J was trimmed by 4 bases and V by 1 base; bases with no gene match: 3. The CDR3 has 16 residues. CDR3: CASSQVGLAGVETQYF. The CDR3 bases are TGCGCCAGCAGCCAAGTAGGACTAGCGGGGGTAGAGACCCAGTACTTC.

This clonotype was detected only a few times. The CDR3 DNA sequence: TGTGCCAGCAGCGTCAGCGGAGCCTCCTACGAGCAGTACTTC. Residues: CASSVSGASYEQYF. V usage is TRBV9 and J usage is TRBJ2-7; weak D call: TRBD2 (5 bases). The CDR3 has 14 amino acids. Germline CDR1 and CDR2: SGDLS and YYNGEE. V gave up 2 bases and J gave up 0 bases, with 9 bases separating them.

This clonotype was seen repeatedly, ten times or more. The rearrangement links TRBV5-1 to TRBJ2-1; 7 bases match TRBD2. The germline V gene encodes CDR1 SGHRS and CDR2 YFSETQ. The CDR3 extends over 15 amino acids. Germline trimming cut 2 bases from V and 4 bases from J; bases unmatched to any gene: 6. In nucleotides, the CDR3 is TGCGCCAGCAGCTTAGGGGCGGGAGCGTACAATGAGCAGTTCTTC. Translation: CASSLGAGAYNEQFF.

A few counts support this clonotype. The V gene is TRBV12-3 or TRBV12-4, the J gene TRBJ1-3; no firm D call. This CDR3 is built from 16 residues. V was trimmed by 6 bases and J by 0 bases, leaving 15 bases between them. CDR3 amino acids: CASSPGHGSSGNTIYF. For the CDR3, the DNA is TGTGCCAGCAGCCCCGGGCACGGGAGCTCTGGAAACACCATATATTTT.

This clonotype was seen a handful of times. The V gene is TRBV7-2, the J gene TRBJ1-6; a possible D gene is TRBD1 (5 bases). The germline V and J ends were trimmed by 4 bases and 7 bases, with 8 bases remaining between them. This CDR3 has 13 residues. The germline CDR1 and CDR2 sequences are SGHTA and FQGNSA. The CDR3 here is CASSYWGNSPLHF. CDR3 nucleotide sequence: TGTGCCAGCAGCTATTGGGGGAATTCACCCCTCCACTTT.

There are a few counts of this clonotype. The J gene is TRBJ2-5, the V gene TRBV27, with D possibly TRBD1 on 6 matching bases. The germline V gene encodes CDR1 MNHEY and CDR2 SMNVEV (reference sequence). The CDR3 extends over 13 amino acids. Trimming took off 6 bases at V and 5 bases at J, with 13 bases between the two ends. CDR3 in amino acids: CASSRTGMETQYF. The CDR3 DNA sequence: TGTGCCAGCAGCCGTACAGGGATGGAGACCCAGTACTTC.

The sample holds many counts of this clonotype. The genes are TRBV7-2 and TRBJ2-3; D not resolved. The ends were cut back, 5 bases at V and 1 base at J, with 10 bases in the middle. The germline V gene encodes CDR1 SGHTA and CDR2 FQGNSA. The CDR3 consists of 14 residues. The CDR3 protein is CASSLLGGTDTQYF. In DNA, the CDR3 is TGTGCCAGCAGCCTTCTTGGAGGCACAGATACGCAGTATTTT.

This sequence joins TRBV6-5 and TRBJ2-1; tentatively, D is TRBD1 or TRBD2 (5 bases each). This CDR3 contains 19 residues. CDR1 MNHEY and CDR2 SVGAGI come from the germline V gene. Trimming left V 0 bases short and J 3 bases short, with 21 bases between. The CDR3 sequence: CASSYSLGRVGDLYNEQFF. The CDR3 DNA reads TGTGCCAGCAGTTACTCTTTAGGTCGGGTTGGGGACCTCTACAATGAGCAGTTCTTC.

The chain uses TRBV5-1 and TRBJ1-2; D gene uncertain. V lost 4 bases and J 5 bases, leaving 12 bases between the germline ends. Germline CDR1 is SGHRS and CDR2 is YFSETQ. The CDR3 extends over 13 amino acids. CDR3 nucleotides: TGCGCCAGCAGCCCGGGCGCCCAGTATGGCTACACCTTC. Its protein product is CASSPGAQYGYTF.

This clonotype was counted many times. The chain has TRBV18 and TRBJ2-7; tentatively, D is TRBD1 (6 bases). The CDR3 totals 15 residues. V was clipped by 6 bases and J by 1 base, with 16 bases between them. Germline V gene data show CDR1 as KGHSH and CDR2 as LQKENI. DNA for the CDR3: TGTGCCAGCTCGCCAGGCAGCGGACAGTCCTACGAGCAGTACTTC. It is translated as CASSPGSGQSYEQYF.

The rearrangement joins TRBV5-1 to TRBJ2-3; 9 bases align to TRBD2. This CDR3 has 16 residues. CDR1 is SGHRS, CDR2 YFSETQ, per germline. J lost 2 bases, V lost 4 bases, and 8 bases had no gene match. DNA of the CDR3: TGCGCCAGCAGCCTTGGGACTAGCCTTATCACAGATACGCAGTATTTT. Translation gives CASSLGTSLITDTQYF.

The gene calls are TRBV20-1 and TRBJ2-7; TRBD1 matches 7 bases. The V gene's germline CDR1 is DFQATT and CDR2 SNEGSKA (reference sequence). CDR3 length: 16 amino acids. V was pared by 3 bases and J by 2 bases, with 13 bases of the junction left unmatched. The CDR3 DNA is TGCAGTGCTAGTCCCCGAACCGGGACAGCCACCTACGAGCAGTACTTC. Protein sequence: CSASPRTGTATYEQYF.

This clonotype was counted only a few times. The J gene is TRBJ2-2, the V gene TRBV9; 8 bases align to TRBD2. V lost 2 bases and J lost 10; bases outside the gene matches: 7. Germline CDR1 is SGDLS and CDR2 is YYNGEE. The CDR3 runs to 14 residues. Written as DNA, the CDR3 is TGTGCCAGCAGCGTGAGCGGGAGTTCGGTGGAGCTGTTTTTT. Translation: CASSVSGSSVELFF.

The J gene is TRBJ1-1, the V gene TRBV11-2; D remains unclear. With 2 bases removed from V and 6 bases from J, the gap between germline ends came to 16 bases. The CDR3 sequence is 15 residues long. Germline V CDR1 and CDR2: SGHAT, FQNNGV. This CDR3 reads CASSLRLFGVAEAFF. The CDR3 DNA reads TGTGCCAGCAGCTTAAGGCTTTTCGGGGTGGCTGAAGCTTTCTTT.

This sequence joins TRBV20-1 and TRBJ2-7; 14 nucleotides line up with TRBD2. V lost 5 bases to trimming and J lost 0 bases; unmatched junction nucleotides: 3. There are 15 residues in the CDR3. Germline values: CDR1 DFQATT, CDR2 SNEGSKA (reference sequence). CDR3: CSAQGLAGGSYEQYF. The CDR3 DNA sequence: TGCAGTGCTCAAGGACTAGCGGGGGGCTCCTACGAGCAGTACTTC.

This chain uses TRBV20-1 with TRBJ1-5; TRBD1 agrees at 11 bases. The V gene's germline CDR1 is DFQATT and CDR2 SNEGSKA (reference sequence). The CDR3 runs 14 residues. The V segment lost 5 bases and the J segment 5 bases; nucleotides outside the gene matches: 5. CDR3 in amino acids: CSAVRGQGDQPQHF. In DNA, the CDR3 is TGCAGTGCTGTCCGGGGACAGGGGGATCAGCCCCAGCATTTT.

This clonotype has at least ten counts. The chain employs TRBV7-2 and TRBJ2-1; D is undetermined. The CDR3 runs to 12 residues. Trimming pared 0 bases from V and 8 bases from J, leaving 5 bases between. CDR1 is SGHTA and CDR2 is FQGNSA in the germline V gene. CDR3 nucleotide sequence: TGTGCCAGCAGCTTAGCTAGGGATGAGCAGTTCTTC. This translates into CASSLARDEQFF.

This clonotype was detected a few times. The chain combines TRBV4-3 with TRBJ2-7; the D is unclear. The CDR3 covers 15 residues. Per germline, CDR1 LGHNA and CDR2 YSLEER. V was pared by 0 bases and J by 1 base, with 10 bases between. This CDR3 is CASSQDMARSYEQYF. The CDR3 nucleotides are TGCGCCAGCAGCCAAGATATGGCCAGATCCTACGAGCAGTACTTC.